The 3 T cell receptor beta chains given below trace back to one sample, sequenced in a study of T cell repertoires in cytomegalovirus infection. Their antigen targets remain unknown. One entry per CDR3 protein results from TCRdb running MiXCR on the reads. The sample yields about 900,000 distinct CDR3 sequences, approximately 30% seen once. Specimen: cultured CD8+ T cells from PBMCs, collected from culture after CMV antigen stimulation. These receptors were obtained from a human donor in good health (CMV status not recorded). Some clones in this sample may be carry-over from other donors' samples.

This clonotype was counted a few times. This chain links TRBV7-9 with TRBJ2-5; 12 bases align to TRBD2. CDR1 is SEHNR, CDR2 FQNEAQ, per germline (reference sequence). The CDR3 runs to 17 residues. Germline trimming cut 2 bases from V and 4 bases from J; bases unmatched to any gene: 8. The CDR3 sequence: CASSLSWTSGEGETQYF. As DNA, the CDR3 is TGTGCCAGCAGCTTATCATGGACTAGCGGGGAGGGAGAGACCCAGTACTTC.

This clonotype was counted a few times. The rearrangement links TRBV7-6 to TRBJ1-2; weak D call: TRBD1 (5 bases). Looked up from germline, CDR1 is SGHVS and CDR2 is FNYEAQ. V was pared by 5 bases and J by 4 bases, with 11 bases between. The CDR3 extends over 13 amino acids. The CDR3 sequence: CASSRGHSYGYTF. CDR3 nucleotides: TGTGCCAGCAGCCGTGGACATTCCTATGGCTACACCTTC.

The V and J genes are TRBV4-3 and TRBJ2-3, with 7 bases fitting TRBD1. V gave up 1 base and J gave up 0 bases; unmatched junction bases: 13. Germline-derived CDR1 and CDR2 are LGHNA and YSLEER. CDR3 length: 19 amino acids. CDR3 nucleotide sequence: TGCGCCAGCAGCCAAGTCCATGTTACCGGGACAGACAGCACAGATACGCAGTATTTT. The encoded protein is CASSQVHVTGTDSTDTQYF.